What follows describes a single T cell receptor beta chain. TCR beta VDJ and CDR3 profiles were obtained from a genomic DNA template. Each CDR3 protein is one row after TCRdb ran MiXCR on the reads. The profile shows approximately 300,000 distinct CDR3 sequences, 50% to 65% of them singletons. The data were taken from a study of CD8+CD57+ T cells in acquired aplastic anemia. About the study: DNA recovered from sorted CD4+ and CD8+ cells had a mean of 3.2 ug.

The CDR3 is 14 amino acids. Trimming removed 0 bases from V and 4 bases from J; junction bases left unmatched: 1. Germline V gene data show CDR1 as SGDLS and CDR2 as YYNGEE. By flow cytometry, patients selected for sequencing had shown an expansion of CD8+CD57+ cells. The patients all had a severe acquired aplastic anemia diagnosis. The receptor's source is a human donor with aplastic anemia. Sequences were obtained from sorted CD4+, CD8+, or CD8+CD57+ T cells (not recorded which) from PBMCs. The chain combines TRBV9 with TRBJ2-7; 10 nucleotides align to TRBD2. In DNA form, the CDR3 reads TGTGCCAGCAGCGTAGCTAGCGGGGGTTACGAGCAGTACTTC. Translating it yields CASSVASGGYEQYF.